The 3 T cell receptor beta chains below were found in one sample sequenced in a study of blood T cell repertoires in COVID-19. Using immunoSEQ multiplex PCR, the repertoire was profiled, and TCRdb retains in-frame clones only, with some absent. This table has tens of thousands of clones, roughly 85% appearing once. Material: peripheral blood. The receptor set was obtained from a woman of 80 years or more with acute or convalescent COVID-19.

The chain carries TRBV9 and TRBJ2-3; possibly TRBD2 for D (5 bases). CDR1 SGDLS and CDR2 YYNGEE come from the germline V gene. This CDR3 is 15 amino acids long. Trimming took 4 bases from V and 0 from J, leaving 12 bases between them. CDR3 region: CASSLSGHSTDTQYF. CDR3 coding DNA: TGTGCCAGCAGCCTCAGCGGCCATAGCACAGATACGCAGTATTTT.

The rearrangement links TRBV27 to TRBJ2-1; maybe TRBD2 (6 bases). The CDR3 loop spans 16 amino acids. V was trimmed by 5 bases and J by 4 bases, leaving 18 bases between them. CDR1 is MNHEY, CDR2 SMNVEV, per germline (reference sequence). Here the CDR3 DNA reads TGTGCCAGCAGTGCATCCGGGACGGGGGTGTACAATGAGCAGTTCTTC. Its translation: CASSASGTGVYNEQFF.

V usage is TRBV19 and J usage is TRBJ2-2; maybe TRBD2 (6 bases). V was pared by 4 bases and J by 5 bases, with 14 bases between. This CDR3 spans 15 amino acids. Germline-derived CDR1 and CDR2 are LNHDA and SQIVND (reference sequence). The CDR3: CASSSGAAPTGELFF. Here the CDR3 DNA reads TGTGCCAGTAGTAGCGGGGCGGCTCCTACCGGGGAGCTGTTTTTT.